Listed here are 20 T cell receptor beta chains from one sample, sequenced in a study of CD8 T cells in ankylosing spondylitis. MiXCR was run by TCRdb on the 5' RACE reads, yielding one entry per CDR3 protein. The sample contains more than 300,000 distinct CDR3 sequences, roughly 8% of which appear only once. Study observations and caveats: What appeared characteristic of ankylosing spondylitis blood was a TCR beta motif of 7 or 8 highly homologous variants.

Their target antigens are unknown. Sequencing used blood, either unsorted or a sorted T cell fraction (not recorded which). These receptors all come from a male donor with ankylosing spondylitis.

CDR3 amino acids: CSAIGLAEAYEQYF. CDR3 bases: TGCAGTGCCATCGGACTAGCTGAAGCCTACGAGCAGTACTTC. The V and J genes are TRBV20-1 and TRBJ2-7, with 8 nucleotides matching TRBD2. CDR3 length equals 14 residues. V lost 6 bases to trimming and J lost 2 bases; unmatched junction nucleotides: 9. CDR1 is DFQATT and CDR2 is SNEGSKA in the germline V gene (reference sequence).

The chain combines TRBV6-5 with TRBJ1-6; 7 bases map to TRBD1. V lost 2 bases to trimming and J lost 3 bases; unmatched junction nucleotides: 4. Germline values: CDR1 MNHEY, CDR2 SVGAGI. The CDR3 spans 16 residues. As DNA, the CDR3 is TGTGCCAGCAGTTACGGTCAGGGGGTCTATAATTCACCCCTCCACTTT. Translation gives CASSYGQGVYNSPLHF.

This sequence joins TRBV4-3 and TRBJ1-4; D perhaps matches TRBD1 (6 bases). The CDR3 is made up of 14 amino acids. The germline V and J ends were trimmed by 8 bases and 10 bases, with 20 bases remaining between them. Germline-derived CDR1 and CDR2 are LGHNA and YSLEER. The CDR3 sequence: CASSHIQGNGKLFF. The CDR3 nucleotides are TGCGCCAGCTCCCATATACAGGGAAACGGAAAACTGTTTTTT.

This clonotype was counted at least ten times. V usage is TRBV4-3 and J usage is TRBJ1-2; D is uncertain. The CDR3 runs 13 residues. V was clipped by 0 bases and J by 11 bases, with 13 bases between them. Germline V gives CDR1 LGHNA, CDR2 YSLEER. CDR3 in DNA: TGCGCCAGCAGCCAAGATGCGGCAGCCGGGTACACCTTC. This codes for CASSQDAAAGYTF.

This clonotype showed up many times. The rearrangement joins TRBV29-1 to TRBJ2-1; D is undetermined. The CDR3 totals 11 residues. The V gene lost 5 bases and the J gene lost 9 bases, with 11 bases spanning the gap. Germline V gives CDR1 SQVTM, CDR2 ANQGSEA. CDR3 in amino acids: CSVIRRAEQFF. The CDR3 nucleotides are TGCAGCGTTATTCGCCGGGCTGAGCAGTTCTTC.

This clonotype has just a few counts. CDR3 sequence reads: CASSEPGSYNEQFF. The CDR3 coding sequence is TGCGCCAGCAGCGAGCCGGGGTCCTACAATGAGCAGTTCTTC. This chain joins TRBV5-1 and TRBJ2-1, with D possibly being TRBD2 (5 bases). The V gene lost 4 bases and the J gene lost 1 base, with 9 bases spanning the gap. CDR1 and CDR2 (germline): SGHRS, YFSETQ. The CDR3 spans 14 residues.

This clonotype was seen more than once but under ten times. The CDR3 coding sequence is TGTGCCATCAGTGGAAGCGGGGCCTACGAGCAGTACTTC. Encoded protein: CAISGSGAYEQYF. This sequence joins TRBV10-3 and TRBJ2-7; 7 bases match TRBD2. V lost 4 bases to trimming and J lost 2 bases; unmatched junction nucleotides: 2. The CDR3 loop spans 13 amino acids. Germline CDR1 and CDR2: ENHRY and SYGVKD.

This clonotype was counted many times. The chain links TRBV20-1 to TRBJ2-3; D possibly corresponds to TRBD2 (5 bases). V lost 3 bases and J 4 bases, leaving 17 bases between the germline ends. The germline gives CDR1 DFQATT, CDR2 SNEGSKA (reference sequence). This CDR3 is 15 amino acids long. The CDR3 protein is CSASPSGERADTQYF. CDR3 coding DNA: TGCAGTGCTAGCCCTTCCGGGGAGCGAGCAGATACGCAGTATTTT.

At least ten counts were recorded for this clonotype. The chain carries TRBV13 and TRBJ1-2; possibly TRBD1 for D (5 bases). Trimming shortened V by 6 bases and J by 3 bases, and 14 bases separated the two germline ends. Germline V gene sequence: CDR1 PRHDT, CDR2 FYEKMQ (reference sequence). The CDR3 sequence is 14 residues long. The DNA for the CDR3 is TGTGCCAGCAGGCTCGGGGGGAGAGACTATGGCTACACCTTC. Amino acids: CASRLGGRDYGYTF.

The genes are TRBV7-6 and TRBJ2-2; D remains unclear. Deletions cut 6 bases from V and 4 bases from J, with 18 bases between. The CDR3 consists of 16 residues. Germline lookup yields CDR1 SGHVS and CDR2 FNYEAQ. CDR3 nucleotide sequence: TGTGCCAGCAGTTCAAGCTGGACCTCGATCACCGGGGAGCTGTTTTTT. Its translation: CASSSSWTSITGELFF. Drawing the rest from reference TRBV7-6 and TRBJ2-2, the complete variable domain is GAGVSQSPRYKVTKRGQDVALRCDPISGHVSLYWYRQALGQGPEFLTYFNYEAQQDKSGLPNDRFSAERPEGSISTLTIQRTEQRDSAMYRCASSSSWTSITGELFFGEGSRLTVL.

This clonotype was found a few times. This chain connects TRBV10-3 to TRBJ2-7, with 8 positions matching TRBD1. Germline trimming cut 4 bases from V and 2 bases from J; bases unmatched to any gene: 10. CDR1 and CDR2 (germline): ENHRY, SYGVKD. The CDR3 totals 16 residues. CDR3 sequence reads: CAISASLGTGAYEQYF. DNA of the CDR3: TGTGCCATCAGTGCAAGCCTCGGGACAGGAGCCTACGAGCAGTACTTC.

This clonotype was seen repeatedly, ten times or more. V is TRBV12-3 or TRBV12-4 and J is TRBJ2-1, with a tentative D call TRBD1 (5 bases). The V gene lost 6 bases and the J gene lost 5 bases, with 11 bases spanning the gap. CDR3 length: 13 residues. DNA for the CDR3: TGTGCCAGCAGACAGGACACGGACAATGAGCAGTTCTTC. Translation gives CASRQDTDNEQFF.

The V call is TRBV10-1, the J call TRBJ2-2, with TRBD1 identical over 7 bases. Germline V gene sequence: CDR1 WNHNN, CDR2 SYGVQD (reference sequence). CDR3 length: 14 residues. The ends lost 2 bases at V and 8 bases at J; junction bases unmatched: 5. The CDR3 bases are TGCGCCAGCAGTGAGACAGGGGTTAAGGGGGAGCTGTTTTTT. Translation gives CASSETGVKGELFF.

In this sample, this clonotype turned up many times. J is TRBJ2-1 and V is TRBV3-1; 11 bases are shared with TRBD2. Trimming at V came to 1 base and at J to 4 bases, leaving 3 bases not matched to a gene. The CDR3 is made up of 16 amino acids. The V gene's germline CDR1 is LGHDT and CDR2 YNNKEL (reference sequence). This CDR3 reads CASSQGGTSGYNEQFF. The CDR3 nucleotides read TGTGCCAGCAGCCAAGGGGGGACTAGCGGTTACAATGAGCAGTTCTTC.

The table lists this clonotype with a few counts. In DNA form, the CDR3 reads TGTGCCAGCAGTGCCGACAGGGGGAATTCCTCACCCCTCCACTTT. It codes for CASSADRGNSSPLHF. This chain joins TRBV28 and TRBJ1-6; 9 bases line up with TRBD1. Germline V gene lookup returns CDR1 MDHEN and CDR2 SYDVKM. V trimming: 5 bases; J trimming: 10 bases; junction bases outside the gene matches: 9. CDR3 size: 15 residues.

This clonotype was found many times. This CDR3 reads CASGAGHSSYNEQFF. For the CDR3, the DNA is TGCGCCAGCGGAGCTGGACACAGCTCCTACAATGAGCAGTTCTTC. This chain connects TRBV5-1 to TRBJ2-1; D possibly corresponds to TRBD1 (5 bases). V was clipped by 7 bases and J by 0 bases, with 14 bases between them. Germline CDR1 and CDR2: SGHRS and YFSETQ. CDR3 length: 15 amino acids.

The chain carries TRBV29-1 and TRBJ2-5, with 8 nucleotides matching TRBD1. This CDR3 is 14 amino acids long. Per the germline V gene, CDR1 is SQVTM and CDR2 is ANQGSEA. With 7 bases clipped from V and 2 bases from J, the junction kept 9 bases outside the gene matches. The CDR3 DNA follows: TGCAGCGCCGGACAGAGACAGGGGCAAGAGACCCAGTACTTC. Its translation is CSAGQRQGQETQYF.

About this clonotype: At one boundary the junction diverges from the germline segment, which might be a read error. The J gene is TRBJ2-3, the V gene TRBV5-4; no clear D gene. Germline V lookup: CDR1 SGHNT, CDR2 YYREEE (reference sequence). This CDR3 region has 11 residues. The CDR3 region is CGSPNTDTQYF. The CDR3 coding sequence is TGTGGCAGCCCTAACACAGATACGCAGTATTTT. Full variable domain (outside the CDR3, taken from reference TRBV5-4 and TRBJ2-3): ETGVTQSPTHLIKTRGQQVTLRCSSQSGHNTVSWYQQALGQGPQFIFQYYREEENGRGNFPPRFSGLQFPNYSSELNVNALELDDSALYLCGSPNTDTQYFGPGTRLTVL.

There are a few counts of this clonotype. The rearrangement joins TRBV2 to TRBJ2-7, with 8 bases aligning to TRBD2. Germline V gives CDR1 SNHLY, CDR2 FYNNEI. Trimming removed 3 bases from V and 3 bases from J; junction bases left unmatched: 7. The CDR3 consists of 15 residues. Written as DNA, the CDR3 is TGTGCCAGCAGTGAGGGGCTAGCGGGTATCTACGAGCAGTACTTC. Translating it yields CASSEGLAGIYEQYF. The full variable domain, its missing parts supplied by reference TRBV2 and TRBJ2-7, is EPEVTQTPSHQVTQMGQEVILRCVPISNHLYFYWYRQILGQKVEFLVSFYNNEISEKSEIFDDQFSVERPDGSNFTLKIRSTKLEDSAMYFCASSEGLAGIYEQYFGPGTRLTVT.

This clonotype has a handful of counts. V is TRBV12-3 or TRBV12-4 and J is TRBJ2-3, with a possible D match to TRBD2 (5 bases). The CDR3 sequence is 16 residues long. Trimming took 2 bases from V and 4 from J, leaving 16 bases between them. CDR3 in amino acids: CASSLTPPRGSDTQYF. The CDR3 nucleotides read TGTGCCAGCAGTTTAACCCCACCCCGGGGATCAGATACGCAGTATTTT.